The 27 T cell receptor beta chains below come from one sample, sequenced in a study of blood T cell repertoires in COVID-19. This table comes from immunoSEQ multiplex PCR, and its TCRdb copy is limited to in-frame clones, with some not included. In the table there are approximately 98,000 clones, around four fifths of which are singletons. The sample comprised peripheral blood. The receptors were sampled from a woman in her seventies with acute or convalescent COVID-19.

J is TRBJ2-3 and V is TRBV3-1 (or the pseudogene TRBV3-2); possibly TRBD1 for D (7 bases). The CDR3 spans 14 residues. Trimming stripped 5 bases from V and 8 bases from J, with 17 bases between. The germline CDR1 and CDR2 sequences are LGHDT and YNNKEL (reference sequence). CDR3 amino acids: CASSARGVSGTQYF. The CDR3, as DNA: TGTGCCAGCAGCGCCAGGGGGGTTTCCGGTACGCAGTATTTT.

This chain connects TRBV28 to TRBJ2-7; D might be TRBD1 (6 bases). The CDR3 consists of 14 residues. Germline V lookup: CDR1 MDHEN, CDR2 SYDVKM. V shed 5 bases and J shed 2 bases, with 13 bases lying between them. CDR3 protein: CASSGPTGTYEQYV. In DNA, the CDR3 is TGTGCCAGCAGTGGGCCGACAGGAACCTACGAGCAGTACGTC.

The chain is built from TRBV6-5 and TRBJ1-1, with TRBD1 identical over 9 bases. This CDR3 has 13 residues. Germline V CDR1 and CDR2: MNHEY, SVGAGI. The trim removed 7 bases at V and 12 bases at J, leaving 12 bases unmatched. CDR3 sequence (DNA): TGTGCCAGCACCGACCCGGGACAGGGTTACACTTTCTTT. Translating it yields CASTDPGQGYTFF.

The chain couples TRBV24-1 to TRBJ2-2; TRBD2 might be the D (6 bases). CDR1 and CDR2 from the germline V gene are KGHDR and SFDVKD. The CDR3 is 17 amino acids. V was trimmed by 4 bases and J by 0 bases, leaving 14 bases between them. The CDR3 loop reads CATSDLSGRTNTGELFF. The CDR3 DNA is TGTGCCACCAGTGACCTGAGCGGGCGGACGAACACCGGGGAGCTGTTTTTT.

V and J are TRBV20-1 and TRBJ2-4; D not resolved. Trimming removed 2 bases from V and 5 bases from J, with 4 bases in between. CDR1 and CDR2 from the germline V gene are DFQATT and SNEGSKA (reference sequence). This CDR3 has 11 residues. CDR3 sequence: CSARQENIQYF. The DNA of the CDR3 is TGCAGTGCTAGACAGGAAAACATTCAGTACTTC.

The V call is TRBV6-4, the J call TRBJ2-5; 10 bases map to TRBD2. CDR1 MRHNA and CDR2 SNTAGT come from the germline V gene. With 6 bases clipped from V and 0 bases from J, the junction kept 4 bases outside the gene matches. CDR3 length: 15 amino acids. The CDR3 spells CASSRLAGNQETQYF. The CDR3, as DNA: TGTGCCAGCAGCCGACTAGCGGGTAACCAAGAGACCCAGTACTTC.

This chain joins TRBV7-2 and TRBJ1-5; no clear D gene. The length of the CDR3 is 14 residues. Deletions cut 4 bases from V and 5 bases from J, with 12 bases between. Per the germline V gene, CDR1 is SGHTA and CDR2 is FQGNSA. DNA for the CDR3: TGTGCCAGCAGCTCCTACGGCCAGGATCAGCCCCAGCATTTT. Translated, it gives CASSSYGQDQPQHF.

The chain employs TRBV24-1 and TRBJ2-3; 7 nucleotides agree with TRBD2. After removal of 3 bases from V and 2 bases from J, the junction contained 13 bases not matched to a gene. The CDR3 consists of 18 residues. Per the germline V gene, CDR1 is KGHDR and CDR2 is SFDVKD. CDR3 sequence (DNA): TGTGCCACCAGTGATGTGGGATGGGGAGGGTCACACACAGATACGCAGTATTTT. As protein: CATSDVGWGGSHTDTQYF.

This clone was counted only a few times. This chain joins TRBV7-8 and TRBJ2-3, with D tentatively TRBD2 (6 bases). The CDR3 contains 17 residues. From germline, CDR1 is SGHVS and CDR2 FQNEAQ. V was cut by 1 base and J by 1 base, with 15 bases left in between. The CDR3 DNA reads as TGTGCCAGCAGCTTAGTCACCACTAGCCACCGCACAGATACGCAGTATTTT. This gives the protein CASSLVTTSHRTDTQYF.

To note about this clone: One junction end disagrees with the germline gene, perhaps due to a read error. The chain has TRBV6-2 or TRBV6-3 and TRBJ1-6; tentative D call: TRBD1 (5 bases). CDR1 and CDR2 from the germline V gene are MNHEY and SVGEGT. The CDR3 runs to 16 residues. Here the CDR3 reads CASSSRDSRGDSPLHF. The CDR3 nucleotides read TGTGCCAGCAGTTCCCGCGACTCCCGGGGGGATTCGCCCCTCCACTTT.

The genes are TRBV2 and TRBJ1-2, with 7 bases matching TRBD1. Germline-derived CDR1 and CDR2 are SNHLY and FYNNEI. CDR3 size: 15 residues. V shed 0 bases, J shed 4 bases, and the junction held 5 bases outside the gene matches. CDR3 sequence: CASSEARGQPYGYTF. The CDR3 nucleotides read TGTGCCAGCAGTGAAGCTAGGGGACAGCCCTATGGCTACACCTTC.

This clone was recorded only once. The chain joins TRBV18 to TRBJ2-3; TRBD2 agrees at 16 bases. The CDR3 spans 18 residues. The germline V gene has CDR1 KGHSH and CDR2 LQKENI. Unmatched junction bases numbered 5, after V lost 1 base and J lost 4 bases. The CDR3 DNA reads as TGTGCCAGCTCACCACAGGCGGGACTAGCGGGAGGGCCAGATACGCAGTATTTT. Its protein product is CASSPQAGLAGGPDTQYF.

The J gene is TRBJ1-1, the V gene TRBV28; D is undetermined. The CDR3 has 15 amino acids. CDR1 MDHEN and CDR2 SYDVKM come from the germline V gene. V was cut by 10 bases and J by 3 bases, with 21 bases left in between. Written as DNA, the CDR3 is TGTGCCACCTCAGGTTCAAAAAACCTCTACACTGAAGCTTTCTTT. Amino acid sequence: CATSGSKNLYTEAFF.

The chain uses TRBV3-1 (or the pseudogene TRBV3-2) and TRBJ1-6; the match to TRBD1 covers 7 bases. V was clipped by 4 bases and J by 10 bases; unmatched bases: 13. Looked up from germline, CDR1 is LGHDT and CDR2 is YNNKEL (reference sequence). The CDR3 is made up of 16 amino acids. The CDR3 DNA reads as TGTGCCAGCAGCCCGAACCGGACAGGAGGGAAATCACCCCTCCACTTT. Its translation is CASSPNRTGGKSPLHF.

This chain connects TRBV3-1 (or the pseudogene TRBV3-2) to TRBJ1-1; D not resolved. Trimming cost V 4 bases and J 4 bases, with 16 bases left between them. The germline CDR1 and CDR2 sequences are LGHDT and YNNKEL (reference sequence). This CDR3 contains 15 residues. The CDR3 nucleotides read TGTGCCAGCAGCCTACGGAGGCCAGGTAGCACTGAAGCTTTCTTT. Translation: CASSLRRPGSTEAFF.

This chain links TRBV3-1 (or the pseudogene TRBV3-2) with TRBJ1-3; TRBD1 matches 11 bases. The CDR3 length is 17 residues. Losses at the gene ends were 1 base for V and 0 bases for J; bases not matched to a gene: 2. From germline, CDR1 is LGHDT and CDR2 YNNKEL (reference sequence). CDR3 sequence: CASSQGDRGFSGNTIYF. In nucleotides, the CDR3 is TGTGCCAGCAGCCAAGGGGACAGGGGGTTCTCTGGAAACACCATATATTTT.

This clone occurred a few times. V gene TRBV7-3 combines with J gene TRBJ2-2, with 10 bases identical to TRBD2. After removal of 1 base from V and 1 base from J, the junction contained 3 bases not matched to a gene. The CDR3 consists of 17 residues. CDR1 is SGHTA, CDR2 FQGTGA, per germline. The CDR3 DNA sequence: TGTGCCAGCAGCTTAATAGCGGGGGGCTTGAACACCGGGGAGCTGTTTTTT. Protein sequence: CASSLIAGGLNTGELFF.

This clone was counted between two and nine times. The rearrangement joins TRBV5-1 to TRBJ1-1; D perhaps matches TRBD1 (5 bases). CDR1 is SGHRS and CDR2 is YFSETQ in the germline V gene. V gave up 7 bases and J gave up 1 base, with 11 bases separating them. This CDR3 spans 13 amino acids. CDR3 nucleotides: TGCGCCAGCGCCAGGGTTACGAACACTGAAGCTTTCTTT. Residues: CASARVTNTEAFF.

This clone was seen only once. This chain links TRBV9 with TRBJ2-7, with 8 nucleotides matching TRBD2. The CDR3 runs 15 residues. Germline CDR1 is SGDLS and CDR2 is YYNGEE. V lost 0 bases to trimming and J lost 3 bases; unmatched junction nucleotides: 5. The CDR3 DNA is TGTGCCAGCAGCGTAGCTAGCGGGCTGGGCTACGAGCAGTACTTC. Translated: CASSVASGLGYEQYF. Full variable domain (missing parts from reference TRBV9 and TRBJ2-7): DSGVTQTPKHLITATGQRVTLRCSPRSGDLSVYWYQQSLDQGLQFLIQYYNGEERAKGNILERFSAQQFPDLHSELNLSSLELGDSALYFCASSVASGLGYEQYFGPGTRLTVT.

The rearrangement links TRBV4-2 to TRBJ2-5, with a weak D call TRBD1 (6 bases). V lost 5 bases and J lost 2, with 15 bases in between. The CDR3 contains 15 residues. Germline loops: CDR1 LGHNA, CDR2 YNFKEQ. The CDR3 loop reads CASSVQGGTQETQYF. The CDR3 DNA follows: TGTGCCAGCAGCGTACAGGGTGGGACACAAGAGACCCAGTACTTC.

The chain employs TRBV6-5 and TRBJ2-2; TRBD2 matches at 9 bases. From germline, CDR1 is MNHEY and CDR2 SVGAGI. V gave up 1 base and J gave up 6 bases; unmatched junction bases: 3. The CDR3 spans 15 residues. The CDR3 is CASSYWSSGAGELFF. In DNA form, the CDR3 reads TGTGCCAGCAGTTACTGGTCTAGCGGGGCCGGGGAGCTGTTTTTT.

The V gene is TRBV27, the J gene TRBJ2-7, with TRBD2 identical over 8 bases. Germline CDR1 is MNHEY and CDR2 is SMNVEV (reference sequence). V shed 4 bases, J shed 7 bases, and the junction held 18 bases outside the gene matches. There are 17 residues in the CDR3. CDR3 loop: CASSSRGAGRVLGEQYF. DNA of the CDR3: TGTGCCAGCAGTTCCCGTGGGGCCGGGAGGGTCTTGGGGGAGCAGTACTTC.

The chain joins TRBV6-2 or TRBV6-3 to TRBJ2-7; possible D gene TRBD1, 6 bases. Germline values: CDR1 MNHEY, CDR2 SVGEGT. The CDR3 has 13 residues. The germline V and J ends were trimmed by 0 bases and 4 bases, with 7 bases remaining between them. CDR3: CASSYSQGYEQYV. The CDR3 DNA follows: TGTGCCAGCAGTTACTCGCAGGGGTACGAGCAGTACGTC.

The chain combines TRBV4-3 with TRBJ1-3; weak D call: TRBD1 (6 bases). Germline V CDR1 and CDR2: LGHNA, YSLEER. This CDR3 spans 17 amino acids. V lost 0 bases, J lost 4 bases, and 16 bases lay in between. CDR3 amino acids: CASSQDLRQGFGNTIYF. The CDR3, as DNA: TGCGCCAGCAGCCAAGATCTTAGGCAGGGGTTCGGAAACACCATATATTTT.

In its sample, this clone was seen once. This rearrangement joins TRBV4-1 to TRBJ2-3, with D possibly matching TRBD2 (7 bases). V was cut by 0 bases and J by 4 bases, with 17 bases left in between. The germline V gene encodes CDR1 MGHRA and CDR2 YSYEKL. The CDR3 has 17 amino acids. CDR3 sequence: CASSQDGRRGLPDTQYF. The CDR3 bases are TGCGCCAGCAGCCAAGATGGGCGGCGGGGGCTCCCAGATACGCAGTATTTT.

The V call is TRBV29-1, the J call TRBJ1-3; D is unresolved. The germline gives CDR1 SQVTM, CDR2 ANQGSEA. V was clipped by 0 bases and J by 3 bases, with 9 bases between them. This CDR3 comprises 14 residues. CDR3 sequence: CSVEDPGYGNTIYF. The CDR3 nucleotides are TGCAGCGTTGAAGATCCGGGATATGGAAACACCATATATTTT.

The rearrangement joins TRBV6-5 to TRBJ1-3; no firm D call. Germline CDR1 is MNHEY and CDR2 is SVGAGI. Trimming took 7 bases from V and 5 from J, leaving 15 bases between them. The CDR3 is 14 residues long. Here the CDR3 reads CASIDPRYRNTIYF. CDR3 nucleotide sequence: TGTGCCAGCATAGACCCTAGATATAGAAACACCATATATTTT.